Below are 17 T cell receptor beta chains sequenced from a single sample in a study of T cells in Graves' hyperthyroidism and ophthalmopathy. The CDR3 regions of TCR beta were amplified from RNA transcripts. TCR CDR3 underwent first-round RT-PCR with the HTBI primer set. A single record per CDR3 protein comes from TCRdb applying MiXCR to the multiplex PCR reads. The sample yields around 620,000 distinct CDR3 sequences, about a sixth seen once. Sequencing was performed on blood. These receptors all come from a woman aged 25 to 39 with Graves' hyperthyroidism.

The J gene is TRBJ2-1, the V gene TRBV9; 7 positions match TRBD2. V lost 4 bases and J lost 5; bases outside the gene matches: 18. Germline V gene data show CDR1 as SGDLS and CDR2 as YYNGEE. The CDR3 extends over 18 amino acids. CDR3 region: CASSNRLAEYTNDNEQFF. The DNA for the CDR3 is TGTGCCAGCAGCAACCGGCTAGCGGAATATACAAACGACAATGAGCAGTTCTTC.

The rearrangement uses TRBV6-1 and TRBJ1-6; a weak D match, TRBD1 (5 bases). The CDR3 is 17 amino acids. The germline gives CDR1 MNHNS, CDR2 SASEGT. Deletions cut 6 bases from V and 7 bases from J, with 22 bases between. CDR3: CASSLQRGEVPNSPLHF. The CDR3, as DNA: TGTGCCAGCAGCCTCCAAAGAGGGGAGGTCCCCAATTCACCCCTCCACTTT.

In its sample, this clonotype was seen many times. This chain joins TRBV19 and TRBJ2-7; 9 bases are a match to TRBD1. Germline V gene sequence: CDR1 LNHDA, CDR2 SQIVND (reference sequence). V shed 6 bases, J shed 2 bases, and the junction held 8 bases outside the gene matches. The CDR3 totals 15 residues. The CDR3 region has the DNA TGTGCCAGTAGCGCAGGGACAGGGCATCCCTACGAGCAGTACTTC. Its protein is CASSAGTGHPYEQYF.

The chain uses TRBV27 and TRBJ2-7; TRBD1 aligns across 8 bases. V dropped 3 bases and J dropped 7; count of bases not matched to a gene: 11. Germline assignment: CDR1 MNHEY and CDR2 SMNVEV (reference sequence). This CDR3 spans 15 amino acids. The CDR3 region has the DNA TGTGCCAGCAGTTTCGGGACAGGCTACCTTGGGGAGCAGTACTTC. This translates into CASSFGTGYLGEQYF.

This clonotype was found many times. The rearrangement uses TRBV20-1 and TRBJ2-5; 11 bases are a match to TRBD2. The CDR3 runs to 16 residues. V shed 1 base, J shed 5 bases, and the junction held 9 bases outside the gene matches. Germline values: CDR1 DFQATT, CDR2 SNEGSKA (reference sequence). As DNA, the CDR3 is TGCAGTGCTAGAGGCATACTAGCGGGAGAAGGGGAGACCCAGTACTTC. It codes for CSARGILAGEGETQYF.

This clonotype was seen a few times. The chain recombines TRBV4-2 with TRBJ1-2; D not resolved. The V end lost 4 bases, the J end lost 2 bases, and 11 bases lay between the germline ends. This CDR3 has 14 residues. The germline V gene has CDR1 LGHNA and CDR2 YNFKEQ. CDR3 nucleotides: TGTGCCAGCAGCCCATATCTGGACAACTATGGCTACACCTTC. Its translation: CASSPYLDNYGYTF.

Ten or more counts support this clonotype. This CDR3 is CASSRDSQVWEQFF. For the CDR3, the DNA is TGCGCCAGCAGCCGGGACAGCCAGGTATGGGAGCAGTTCTTC. The chain links TRBV5-1 to TRBJ2-1; 7 bases agree with TRBD1. Germline values: CDR1 SGHRS, CDR2 YFSETQ. V was pared by 4 bases and J by 10 bases, with 11 bases of the junction left unmatched. CDR3 length: 14 amino acids.

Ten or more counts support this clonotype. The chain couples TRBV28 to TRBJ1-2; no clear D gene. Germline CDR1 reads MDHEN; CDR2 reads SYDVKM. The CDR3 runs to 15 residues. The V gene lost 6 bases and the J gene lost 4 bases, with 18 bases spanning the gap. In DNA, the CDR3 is TGTGCCAGCAGCCCACGGGTGGTAGATACCTATGGCTACACCTTC. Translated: CASSPRVVDTYGYTF.

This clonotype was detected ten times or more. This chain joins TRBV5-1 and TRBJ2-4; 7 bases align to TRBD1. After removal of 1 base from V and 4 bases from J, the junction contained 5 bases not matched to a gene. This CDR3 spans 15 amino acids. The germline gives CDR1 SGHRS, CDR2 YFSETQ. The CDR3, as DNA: TGCGCCAGCAGCTTGTGGCAGGGGGAGAAAAACATTCAGTACTTC. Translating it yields CASSLWQGEKNIQYF.

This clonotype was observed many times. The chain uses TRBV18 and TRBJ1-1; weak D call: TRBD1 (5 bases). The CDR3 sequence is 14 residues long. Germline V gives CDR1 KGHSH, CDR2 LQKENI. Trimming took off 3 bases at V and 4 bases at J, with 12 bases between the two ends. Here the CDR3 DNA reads TGTGCCAGCTCACCTGAGGGGCAAATCACTGAAGCTTTCTTT. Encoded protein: CASSPEGQITEAFF.

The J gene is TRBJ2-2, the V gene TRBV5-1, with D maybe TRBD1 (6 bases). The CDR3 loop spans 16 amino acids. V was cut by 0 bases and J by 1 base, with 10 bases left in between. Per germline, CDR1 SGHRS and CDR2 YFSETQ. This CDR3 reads CASSLADSLNTGELFF. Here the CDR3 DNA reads TGCGCCAGCAGCTTGGCGGACAGCTTGAACACCGGGGAGCTGTTTTTT.

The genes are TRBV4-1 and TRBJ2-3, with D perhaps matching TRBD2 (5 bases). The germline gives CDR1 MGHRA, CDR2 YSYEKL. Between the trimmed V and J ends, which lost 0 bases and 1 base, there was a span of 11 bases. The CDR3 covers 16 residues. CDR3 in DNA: TGCGCCAGCAGCCAAGAGGGAGTTAGCCGCACAGATACGCAGTATTTT. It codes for CASSQEGVSRTDTQYF.

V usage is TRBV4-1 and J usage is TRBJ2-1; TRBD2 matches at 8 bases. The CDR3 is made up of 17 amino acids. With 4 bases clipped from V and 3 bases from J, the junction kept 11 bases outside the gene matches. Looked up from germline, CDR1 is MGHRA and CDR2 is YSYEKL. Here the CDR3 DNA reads TGCGCCAGCAGCCCCTATTTAGCGGGATCTTTCTACAATGAGCAGTTCTTC. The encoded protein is CASSPYLAGSFYNEQFF.

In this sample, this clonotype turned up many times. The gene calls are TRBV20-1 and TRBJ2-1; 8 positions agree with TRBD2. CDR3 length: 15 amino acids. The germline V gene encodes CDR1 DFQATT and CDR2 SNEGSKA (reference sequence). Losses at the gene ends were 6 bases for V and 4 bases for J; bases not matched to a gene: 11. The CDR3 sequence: CSAKGGAGAYNEQFF. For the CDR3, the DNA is TGCAGTGCAAAGGGTGGAGCGGGAGCTTACAATGAGCAGTTCTTC.

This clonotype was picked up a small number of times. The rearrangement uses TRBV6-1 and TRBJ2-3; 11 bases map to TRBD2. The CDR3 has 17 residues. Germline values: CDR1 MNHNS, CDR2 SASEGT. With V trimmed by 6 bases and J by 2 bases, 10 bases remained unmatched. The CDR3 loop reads CASRRNVAGGYTDTQYF. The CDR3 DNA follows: TGTGCCAGCAGAAGAAATGTAGCGGGAGGGTACACAGATACGCAGTATTTT.

The CDR3 coding sequence is TGTGCCAGCAGTTACTCACGGGGAGGGGTTCAGCATTTT. Its translation is CASSYSRGGVQHF. This chain uses TRBV6-6 with TRBJ1-5; weak D call: TRBD1 (5 bases). CDR3 length: 13 amino acids. Trimming stripped 0 bases from V and 13 bases from J, with 13 bases between. Per germline, CDR1 MNHNY and CDR2 SVGAGI (reference sequence).

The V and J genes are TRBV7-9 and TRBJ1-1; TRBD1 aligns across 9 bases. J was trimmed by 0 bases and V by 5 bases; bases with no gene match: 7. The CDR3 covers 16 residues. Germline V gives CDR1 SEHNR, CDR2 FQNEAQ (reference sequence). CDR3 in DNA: TGTGCCAGCAGCACGCGACAGGGGGGGTTGAACACTGAAGCTTTCTTT. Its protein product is CASSTRQGGLNTEAFF.